This T cell receptor beta chain was observed in a study of blood T cell repertoires in COVID-19. Across the whole study: The cDNA or gDNA used as material had been derived from T cells, B-cell-depleted T cells, or PBMCs.

A remark on this clone: The junction does not match germline at one end; this may be a read error.

The CDR3 has 13 residues. The germline gives CDR1 GTSNPN, CDR2 SVGIG (reference sequence). Repertoires were generated with immunoSEQ multiplex PCR, while TCRdb's copy carries only in-frame clones and drops some. The table lists about 96,000 clones, around 90% of them singletons. The receptor comes from a human donor with COVID-19, enrolled during active disease. The donor label of this sample is uncertain. Sequenced: peripheral blood. The chain carries TRBV30 and TRBJ1-2; 9 bases are a match to TRBD1. This CDR3 reads CAWAKRGQGQNDF. CDR3 sequence (DNA): TGTGCCTGGGCCAAGAGGGGACAGGGTCAAAACGACTTC.